This T cell receptor beta chain was sequenced during a study of OX40 agonist ivuxolimab in advanced cancers. Study in general: Each dose-escalation patient presented with hepatocellular carcinoma, melanoma, renal cell or head and neck cancer. Partial responses were achieved by three patients, of whom one had hepatocellular carcinoma and two had cutaneous melanoma. Regarding the study as a whole: With doses of 0.1 to 3.0 mg/kg, CD4+ and CD8+ blood T cells had undergone clonal expansion by week 6.

With 4 bases removed from V and 8 bases from J, the gap between germline ends came to 24 bases. Germline CDR1 and CDR2: PRHDT and FYEKMQ (reference sequence). The CDR3 runs to 17 residues. Note on this clone: Its antigen is unknown.

Libraries were prepared by immunoSEQ multiplex PCR; TCRdb keeps only in-frame clonotypes and omits some of them. Among 15,000 or so clones, about 80% were seen once, and the ten largest hold around a third. This clonotype was obtained from an adult with an advanced solid tumor such as melanoma, head and neck, liver or kidney cancer. This chain joins TRBV13 and TRBJ2-1; possibly TRBD2 for D (6 bases). The sample was CD4+ or CD8+ T cells sorted from blood, taken in a trial of the OX40 agonist ivuxolimab. This CDR3 is CASSSERENPTTYEQFF. In nucleotides, the CDR3 is TGTGCCAGCAGCTCGGAACGGGAGAACCCCACGACGTATGAGCAGTTCTTC.